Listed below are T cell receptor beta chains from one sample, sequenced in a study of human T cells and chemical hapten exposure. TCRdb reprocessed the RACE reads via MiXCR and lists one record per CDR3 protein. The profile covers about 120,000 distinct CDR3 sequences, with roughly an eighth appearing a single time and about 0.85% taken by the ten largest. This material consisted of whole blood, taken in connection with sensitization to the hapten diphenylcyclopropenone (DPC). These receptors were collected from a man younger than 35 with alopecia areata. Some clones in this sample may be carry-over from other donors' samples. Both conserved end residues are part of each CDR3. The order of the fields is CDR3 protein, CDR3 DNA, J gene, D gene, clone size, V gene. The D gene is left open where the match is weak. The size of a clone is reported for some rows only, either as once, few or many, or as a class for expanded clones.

CASSLKLAVGQPQHF TGTGCCAGCAGCTTAAAGCTCGCAGTCGGTCAGCCCCAGCATTTT TRBJ1-5 - few TRBV13
CAPQVGMTNYGYTF TGTGCCCCCCAGGTGGGAATGACTAACTATGGCTACACCTTC TRBJ1-2 - - TRBV24-1
CSARGQGITEAFF TGCAGTGCTAGAGGTCAGGGTATCACTGAAGCTTTCTTT TRBJ1-1 - - TRBV20-1
CASSRDGTPGDTQYF TGTGCCAGCAGCCGGGACGGGACTCCCGGGGATACGCAGTATTTT TRBJ2-3 - - TRBV3-1
CASSLVGANTQYF TGTGCCAGCAGCTTGGTGGGAGCGAATACGCAGTATTTT TRBJ2-3 - - TRBV5-4
CAGGTGVETQYF TGTGCCGGAGGGACAGGGGTTGAGACCCAGTACTTC TRBJ2-5 TRBD1 - TRBV2
CASSFGTSNVLTF TGTGCCAGCAGCTTCGGGACATCCAACGTCCTGACTTTC TRBJ2-6 - few TRBV7-3
CASSRHSGYTF TGTGCCAGCAGCCGTCACTCTGGCTACACCTTC TRBJ1-2 - - TRBV12-3/TRBV12-4
CASSLGGSVVETQYF TGTGCCAGCAGCTTAGGGGGATCAGTCGTGGAGACCCAGTACTTC TRBJ2-5 - - TRBV11-2
CASSQLMDREETQYF TGTGCCAGCAGCCAACTCATGGACAGGGAAGAGACCCAGTACTTC TRBJ2-5 TRBD1 few TRBV3-1
CASRNDYIGSPLHF TGTGCCAGCAGAAATGACTACATAGGGTCACCCCTCCACTTT TRBJ1-6 - few TRBV2
CASSPPRGAGYGYTF TGTGCCAGCAGTCCACCGAGGGGGGCTGGCTATGGCTACACCTTC TRBJ1-2 - few TRBV12-3/TRBV12-4
CASSQKRQGGQPQHF TGCGCCAGCAGCCAGAAACGGCAGGGGGGACAACCCCAGCATTTT TRBJ1-5 TRBD1 - TRBV4-1
CASSPTAHNEKLFF TGTGCCAGCAGTCCGACGGCTCATAATGAAAAACTGTTTTTT TRBJ1-4 - few TRBV7-6
CASSIERGYEQYF TGTGCCAGTAGTATAGAGAGGGGCTACGAGCAGTACTTC TRBJ2-7 - - TRBV19
CASSQDPIAAELGNTIYF TGCGCCAGCAGCCAAGATCCTATCGCGGCAGAGCTAGGAAACACCATATATTTT TRBJ1-3 - - TRBV4-3
CSARGQYQETQYF TGCAGTGCTAGAGGCCAGTACCAAGAGACCCAGTACTTC TRBJ2-5 - - TRBV20-1
CASSQSLRQSNSPLHF TGCGCCAGCAGTCAATCGCTCCGACAGTCAAATTCACCCCTCCACTTT TRBJ1-6 - - TRBV23-1
CASSLGARNGELFF TGTGCCAGCTCGTTGGGGGCGCGAAACGGGGAGCTGTTTTTT TRBJ2-2 - many TRBV6-1
CASSPRDRIYGYTF TGTGCCAGCAGCCCCCGGGACAGAATCTATGGCTACACCTTC TRBJ1-2 TRBD1 many TRBV7-9
CASSLDRATEAFF TGTGCCAGCTCACTGGACAGGGCCACTGAAGCTTTCTTT TRBJ1-1 TRBD1 - TRBV18
CSASYTRNGGNTIYF TGCAGTGCTAGTTACACGCGGAACGGTGGAAACACCATATATTTT TRBJ1-3 - few TRBV20-1
CSAGGAPGGETDTQYF TGCAGTGCTGGGGGGGCGCCAGGGGGCGAAACAGATACGCAGTATTTT TRBJ2-3 - - TRBV20-1
CSASGKYEQYF TGCAGTGCTAGTGGAAAATACGAGCAGTACTTC TRBJ2-7 - - TRBV20-1
CASSTRTGRDYGYTF TGCGCCAGCAGCACCCGGACAGGGAGGGACTATGGCTACACCTTC TRBJ1-2 TRBD1 - TRBV5-1
CASSFTGGLGTEAFF TGTGCCAGCAGCTTTACAGGGGGCTTGGGGACTGAAGCTTTCTTT TRBJ1-1 TRBD1 - TRBV3-1
CASSSDSPLHF TGTGCCAGCAGTTCCGACTCACCCCTCCACTTT TRBJ1-6 - many TRBV12-3/TRBV12-4
CASSTGTANSPLHF TGTGCCTCATCGACCGGGACAGCGAATTCACCCCTCCACTTT TRBJ1-6 TRBD1 - TRBV19